Listed here are 15 T cell receptor beta chains from one sample, sequenced in a study of blood T cell repertoires in COVID-19. Some clones are missing from TCRdb's copy, which holds only in-frame ones; the method was immunoSEQ multiplex PCR. The table lists some 170,000 clones, 81% of them singletons. The sequencing sample was made of peripheral blood. The receptor set was obtained from a man aged 60 to 69 with active or convalescent COVID-19.

V and J are TRBV5-4 and TRBJ2-7, with 8 bases identical to TRBD1. The CDR3 totals 17 residues. Germline values: CDR1 SGHNT, CDR2 YYREEE (reference sequence). Losses at the gene ends were 3 bases for V and 2 bases for J; bases not matched to a gene: 13. CDR3: CASSSGQGQVYPYEQYF. CDR3 sequence (DNA): TGTGCCAGCAGCTCCGGACAGGGTCAGGTTTACCCCTACGAGCAGTACTTC.

The rearrangement joins TRBV5-8 to TRBJ2-2; possible D gene TRBD1, 5 bases. Between the trimmed V and J ends, which lost 0 bases and 5 bases, there was a span of 11 bases. Germline V gene sequence: CDR1 SGHTS, CDR2 YDEGEE. This CDR3 is 15 amino acids long. The CDR3: CASSLGQYSTGELFF. In DNA form, the CDR3 reads TGTGCCAGCAGCTTGGGACAGTATTCGACCGGGGAGCTGTTTTTT.

This chain joins TRBV29-1 and TRBJ2-7, with 13 bases lining up with TRBD2. The CDR3 loop spans 12 amino acids. Germline loops: CDR1 SQVTM, CDR2 ANQGSEA. Trimming at V came to 8 bases and at J to 5 bases, leaving 3 bases not matched to a gene. CDR3 in amino acids: CSWTSGSDEQYF. As DNA, the CDR3 is TGCAGCTGGACTAGCGGGAGTGACGAGCAGTACTTC.

This CDR3 is CASSRDRVNGYTF. CDR3 sequence (DNA): TGTGCCAGCAGTCGGGACAGGGTGAATGGCTACACCTTC. This chain connects TRBV12-3 or TRBV12-4 to TRBJ1-2; 9 bases align to TRBD1. The CDR3 is 13 residues long. Trimming took 5 bases from V and 6 from J; bases not matched to a gene: 4.

CDR3 bases: TGTGCCAGCAGTCGGGGACAGGGTTCCTCTGGGGCCAACGTCCTGACTTTC. Protein sequence: CASSRGQGSSGANVLTF. The V call is TRBV7-9, the J call TRBJ2-6; 9 positions agree with TRBD1. The CDR3 has 17 residues. Germline V lookup: CDR1 SEHNR, CDR2 FQNEAQ (reference sequence). V lost 6 bases to trimming and J lost 0 bases; unmatched junction nucleotides: 6.

This chain uses TRBV5-4 with TRBJ2-1; perhaps TRBD2 as D (5 bases). Germline V gene data show CDR1 as SGHNT and CDR2 as YYREEE (reference sequence). The CDR3 contains 17 residues. Deletions cut 3 bases from V and 13 bases from J, with 29 bases between. CDR3 nucleotides: TGTGCCAGCAGCTCGGACCCCGGACTGGCCCACAATTTTCTTCAGTTCTTC. Translated: CASSSDPGLAHNFLQFF. Full variable domain (remainder filled in from reference TRBV5-4 and TRBJ2-1): ETGVTQSPTHLIKTRGQQVTLRCSSQSGHNTVSWYQQALGQGPQFIFQYYREEENGRGNFPPRFSGLQFPNYSSELNVNALELDDSALYLCASSSDPGLAHNFLQFFGPGTRLTVL.

The chain uses TRBV3-1 (or the pseudogene TRBV3-2) and TRBJ2-1; the match to TRBD2 covers 7 bases. The trim removed 3 bases at V and 5 bases at J, leaving 7 bases unmatched. The CDR3 sequence is 15 residues long. The germline V gene has CDR1 LGHDT and CDR2 YNNKEL (reference sequence). The CDR3 loop is CASSQMQGGNNEQFF. CDR3 in DNA: TGTGCCAGCAGCCAGATGCAGGGAGGGAACAATGAGCAGTTCTTC.

The V and J genes are TRBV6-6 and TRBJ1-2; TRBD1 might be the D (6 bases). Germline CDR1 reads MNHNY; CDR2 reads SVGAGI (reference sequence). The CDR3 contains 15 residues. The V end lost 2 bases, the J end lost 6 bases, and 16 bases lay between the germline ends. CDR3 sequence: CASSYPQGTTHGYTF. CDR3 nucleotide sequence: TGTGCCAGCAGTTACCCTCAGGGGACGACCCATGGCTACACCTTC.

The genes are TRBV5-1 and TRBJ2-2; 7 bases match TRBD2. The germline V gene has CDR1 SGHRS and CDR2 YFSETQ. Losses at the gene ends were 4 bases for V and 5 bases for J; bases not matched to a gene: 5. The CDR3 extends over 14 amino acids. In DNA, the CDR3 is TGCGCCAGCAGCCCCGCGGGGGAGACCGGGGAGCTGTTTTTT. Its translation: CASSPAGETGELFF.

This clone showed up many times. The sample carries other DNA sequences with the same CDR3. The chain uses TRBV5-6 and TRBJ1-2; D uncertain. V was clipped by 1 base and J by 5 bases, with 6 bases between them. The CDR3 runs to 12 residues. Germline CDR1 SGHDT, CDR2 YYEEEE. CDR3 in amino acids: CASSLRDYGYTF. The CDR3 nucleotides are TGTGCCAGCAGCTTGCGGGATTATGGCTACACCTTC. The full variable domain, its missing parts supplied by reference TRBV5-6 and TRBJ1-2, is DAGVTQSPTHLIKTRGQQVTLRCSPKSGHDTVSWYQQALGQGPQFIFQYYEEEERQRGNFPDRFSGHQFPNYSSELNVNALLLGDSALYLCASSLRDYGYTFGSGTRLTVV.

The chain recombines TRBV28 with TRBJ1-6; TRBD1 agrees at 9 bases. V shed 5 bases and J 10 bases; nucleotides not matched to a gene: 9. The CDR3 has 15 amino acids. Germline CDR1 reads MDHEN; CDR2 reads SYDVKM. In nucleotides, the CDR3 is TGTGCCAGCAGTCCGCCCGGGACAGGGCCATCACCCCTCCACTTT. It is translated as CASSPPGTGPSPLHF.

The chain employs TRBV5-1 and TRBJ2-1; the D gene is possibly TRBD2 (5 bases). The CDR3 is 15 residues long. V was clipped by 0 bases and J by 4 bases, with 11 bases between them. CDR1 SGHRS and CDR2 YFSETQ come from the germline V gene. The chain's CDR3 is CASSLGSGNYNEQFF. The CDR3 nucleotides read TGCGCCAGCAGCTTGGGTTCGGGGAATTACAATGAGCAGTTCTTC.

This clone was detected a few times. The V call is TRBV6-2 or TRBV6-3, the J call TRBJ1-1, with a tentative D call TRBD1 (6 bases). V was trimmed by 4 bases and J by 5 bases, leaving 17 bases between them. The CDR3 is made up of 15 amino acids. Germline V CDR1 and CDR2: MNHEY, SVGEGT. The CDR3 protein is CASSSPGTGRTEAFF. In DNA, the CDR3 is TGTGCCAGCAGTTCCCCTGGAACAGGGCGGACTGAAGCTTTCTTT.

This clone was observed a few times. The J gene is TRBJ1-6, the V gene TRBV5-5, with 9 positions matching TRBD1. Per the germline V gene, CDR1 is SGHKS and CDR2 is YYEKEE (reference sequence). Germline trimming cut 3 bases from V and 11 bases from J; bases unmatched to any gene: 6. This CDR3 spans 14 amino acids. The CDR3 DNA follows: TGTGCCAGCAGCTGGGACAGGGCTAGGACACCCCTCCACTTT. Amino acids: CASSWDRARTPLHF.

This clone has just a few counts. CDR3 nucleotide sequence: TGTGCCAGCAGCAAGCGCCCGGGACTAGCGGGCCTACAAGAGACCCAGTACTTC. The encoded protein is CASSKRPGLAGLQETQYF. V is TRBV11-2 and J is TRBJ2-5, with 12 positions matching TRBD2. J gave up 2 bases and V 5 bases, and 12 bases lay outside the gene matches. The CDR3 contains 18 residues. In germline, CDR1 is SGHAT, CDR2 FQNNGV.